This TCR beta chain comes out of a study of spatial heterogeneity in lung cancer. Across the study: More beta-chain than alpha-chain sequences were consistently detected.

The CDR3 length is 11 residues. The germline V gene encodes CDR1 MDHEN and CDR2 SYDVKM. Trimming removed 2 bases from V and 8 bases from J, with 4 bases in between. This clonotype was seen at least ten times. Its antigen is currently unknown. Single TCR cDNA molecules each had their own unique molecular identifier. TCRdb redid the calling of the 5' RACE reads with MiXCR, one entry per CDR3 protein. The sample holds 100,000 or so distinct CDR3 sequences, around 4.8% seen once. The study, taken as a whole, reports: Tallies of expanded TCRs, which were sorted into ubiquitous and regional groups, correlated with counts of ubiquitous and regional nonsynonymous mutations, respectively. Tumor mutation count correlated with how many alpha and beta TCRs expanded intratumorally. Beta chains had around 12% coverage of tumor T cells, and alpha chains had approximately 7%.

Time point of the sample: sample taken at primary tumor resection. The rearrangement links TRBV28 to TRBJ2-1; D not resolved. This TCR derives from a male donor with early-stage non-small cell lung cancer. The source material was lung tumor tissue, sampled at surgery. The CDR3 nucleotides are TGTGCCAGCAGTTTACCCCATGAGCAGTTCTTC. The encoded protein is CASSLPHEQFF. Looking up the rest from reference TRBV28 and TRBJ2-1 gives the full variable domain: DVKVTQSSRYLVKRTGEKVFLECVQDMDHENMFWYRQDPGLGLRLIYFSYDVKMKEKGDIPEGYSVSREKKERFSLILESASTNQTSMYLCASSLPHEQFFGPGTRLTVL.